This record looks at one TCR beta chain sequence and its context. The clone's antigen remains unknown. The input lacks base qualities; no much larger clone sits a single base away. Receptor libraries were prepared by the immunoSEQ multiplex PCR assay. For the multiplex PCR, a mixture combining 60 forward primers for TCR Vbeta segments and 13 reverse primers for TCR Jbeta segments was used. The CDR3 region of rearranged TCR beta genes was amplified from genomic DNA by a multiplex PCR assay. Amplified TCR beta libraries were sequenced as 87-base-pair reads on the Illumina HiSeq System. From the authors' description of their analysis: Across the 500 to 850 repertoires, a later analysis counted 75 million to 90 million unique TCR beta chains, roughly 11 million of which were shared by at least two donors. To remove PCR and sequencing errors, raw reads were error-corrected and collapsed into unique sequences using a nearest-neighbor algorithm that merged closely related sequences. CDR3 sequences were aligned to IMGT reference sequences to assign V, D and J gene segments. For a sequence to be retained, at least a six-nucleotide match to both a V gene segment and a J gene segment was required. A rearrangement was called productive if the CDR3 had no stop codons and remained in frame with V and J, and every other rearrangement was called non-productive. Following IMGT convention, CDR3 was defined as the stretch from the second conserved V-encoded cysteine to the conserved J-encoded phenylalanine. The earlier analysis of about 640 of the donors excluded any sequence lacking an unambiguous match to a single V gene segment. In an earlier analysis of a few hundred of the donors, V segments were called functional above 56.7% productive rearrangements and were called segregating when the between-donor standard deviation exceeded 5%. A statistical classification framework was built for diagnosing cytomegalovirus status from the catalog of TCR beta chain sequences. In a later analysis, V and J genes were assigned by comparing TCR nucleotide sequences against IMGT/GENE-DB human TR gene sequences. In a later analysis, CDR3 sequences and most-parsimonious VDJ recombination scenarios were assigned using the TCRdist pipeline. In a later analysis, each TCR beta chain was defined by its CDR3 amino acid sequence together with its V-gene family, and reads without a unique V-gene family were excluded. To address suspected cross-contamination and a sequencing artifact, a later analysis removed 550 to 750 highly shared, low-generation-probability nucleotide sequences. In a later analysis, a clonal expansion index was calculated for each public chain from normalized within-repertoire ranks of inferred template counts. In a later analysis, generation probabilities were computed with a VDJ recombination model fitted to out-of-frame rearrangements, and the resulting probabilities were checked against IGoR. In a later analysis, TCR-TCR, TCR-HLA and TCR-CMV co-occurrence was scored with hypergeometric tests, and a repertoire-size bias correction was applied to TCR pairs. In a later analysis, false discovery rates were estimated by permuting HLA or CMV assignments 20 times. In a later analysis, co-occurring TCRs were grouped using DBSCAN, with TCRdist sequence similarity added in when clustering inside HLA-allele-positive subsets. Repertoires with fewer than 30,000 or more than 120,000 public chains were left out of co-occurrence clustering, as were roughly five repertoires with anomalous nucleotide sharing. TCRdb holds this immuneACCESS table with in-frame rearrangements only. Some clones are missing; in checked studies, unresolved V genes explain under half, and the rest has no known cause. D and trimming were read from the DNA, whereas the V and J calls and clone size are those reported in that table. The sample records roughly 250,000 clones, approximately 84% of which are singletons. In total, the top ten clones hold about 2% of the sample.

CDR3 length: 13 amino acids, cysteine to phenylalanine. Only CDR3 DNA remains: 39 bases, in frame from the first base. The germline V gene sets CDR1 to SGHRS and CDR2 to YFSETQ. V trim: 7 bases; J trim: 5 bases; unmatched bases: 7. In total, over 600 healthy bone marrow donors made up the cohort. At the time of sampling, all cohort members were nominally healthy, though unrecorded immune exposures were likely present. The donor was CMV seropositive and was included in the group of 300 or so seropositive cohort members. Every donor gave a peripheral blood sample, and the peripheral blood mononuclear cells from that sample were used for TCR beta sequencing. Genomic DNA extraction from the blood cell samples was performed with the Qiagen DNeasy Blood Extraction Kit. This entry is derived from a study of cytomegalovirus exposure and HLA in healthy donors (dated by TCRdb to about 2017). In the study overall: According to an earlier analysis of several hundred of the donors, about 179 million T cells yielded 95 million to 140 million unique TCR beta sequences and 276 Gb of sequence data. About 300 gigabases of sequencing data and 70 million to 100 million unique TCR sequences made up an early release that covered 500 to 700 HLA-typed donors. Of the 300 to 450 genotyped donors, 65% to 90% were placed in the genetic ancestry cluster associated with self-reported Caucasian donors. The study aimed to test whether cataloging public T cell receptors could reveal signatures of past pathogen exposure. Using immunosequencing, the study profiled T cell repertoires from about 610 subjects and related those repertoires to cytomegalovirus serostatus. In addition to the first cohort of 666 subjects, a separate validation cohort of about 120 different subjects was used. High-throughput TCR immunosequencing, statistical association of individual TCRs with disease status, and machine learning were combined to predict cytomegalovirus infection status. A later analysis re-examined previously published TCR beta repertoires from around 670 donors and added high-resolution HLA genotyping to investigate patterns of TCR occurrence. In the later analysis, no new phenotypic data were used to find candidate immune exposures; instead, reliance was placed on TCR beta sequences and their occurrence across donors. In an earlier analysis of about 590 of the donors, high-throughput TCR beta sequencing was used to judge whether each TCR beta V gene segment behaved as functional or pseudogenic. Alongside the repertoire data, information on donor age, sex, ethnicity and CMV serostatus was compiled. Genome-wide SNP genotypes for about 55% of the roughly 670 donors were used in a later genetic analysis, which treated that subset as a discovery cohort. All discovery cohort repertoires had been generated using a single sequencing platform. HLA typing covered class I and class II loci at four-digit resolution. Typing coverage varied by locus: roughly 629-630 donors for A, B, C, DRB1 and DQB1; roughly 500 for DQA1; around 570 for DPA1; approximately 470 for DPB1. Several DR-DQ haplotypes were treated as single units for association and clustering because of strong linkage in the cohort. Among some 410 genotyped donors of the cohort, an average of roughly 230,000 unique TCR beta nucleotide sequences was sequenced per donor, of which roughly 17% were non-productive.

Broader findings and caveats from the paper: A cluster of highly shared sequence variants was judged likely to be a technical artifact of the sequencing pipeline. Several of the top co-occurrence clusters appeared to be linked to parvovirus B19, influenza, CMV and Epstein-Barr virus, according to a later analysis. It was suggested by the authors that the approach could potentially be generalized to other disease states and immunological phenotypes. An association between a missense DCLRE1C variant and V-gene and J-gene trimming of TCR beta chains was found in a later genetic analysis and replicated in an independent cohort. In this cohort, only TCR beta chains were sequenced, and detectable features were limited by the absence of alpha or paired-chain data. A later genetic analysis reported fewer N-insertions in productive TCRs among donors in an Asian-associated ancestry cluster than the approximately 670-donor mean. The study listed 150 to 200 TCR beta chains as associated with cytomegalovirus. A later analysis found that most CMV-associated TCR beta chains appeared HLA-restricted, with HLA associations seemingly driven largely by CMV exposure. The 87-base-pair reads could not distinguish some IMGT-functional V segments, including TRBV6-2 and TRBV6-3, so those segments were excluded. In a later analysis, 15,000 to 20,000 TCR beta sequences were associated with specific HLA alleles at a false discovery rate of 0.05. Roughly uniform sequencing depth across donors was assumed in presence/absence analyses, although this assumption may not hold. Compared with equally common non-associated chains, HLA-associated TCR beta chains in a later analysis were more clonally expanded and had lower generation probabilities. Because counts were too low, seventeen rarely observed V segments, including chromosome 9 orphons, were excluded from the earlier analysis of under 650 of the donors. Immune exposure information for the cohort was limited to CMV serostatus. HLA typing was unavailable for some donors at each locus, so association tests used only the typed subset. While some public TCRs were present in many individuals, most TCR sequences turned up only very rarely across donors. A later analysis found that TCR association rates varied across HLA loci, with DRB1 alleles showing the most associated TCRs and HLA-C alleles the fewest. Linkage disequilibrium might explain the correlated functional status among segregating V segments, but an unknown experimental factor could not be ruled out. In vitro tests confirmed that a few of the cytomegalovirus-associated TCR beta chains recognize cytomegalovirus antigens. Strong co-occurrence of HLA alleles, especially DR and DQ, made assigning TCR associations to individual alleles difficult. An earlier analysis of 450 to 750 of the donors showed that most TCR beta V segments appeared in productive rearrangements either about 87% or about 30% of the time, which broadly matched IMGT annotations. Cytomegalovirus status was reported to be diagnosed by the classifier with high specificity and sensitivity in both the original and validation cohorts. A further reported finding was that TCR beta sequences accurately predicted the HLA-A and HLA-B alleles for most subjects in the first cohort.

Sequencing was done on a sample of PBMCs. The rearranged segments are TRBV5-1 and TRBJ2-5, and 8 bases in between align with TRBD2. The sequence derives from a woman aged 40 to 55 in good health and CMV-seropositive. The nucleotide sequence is TGCGCCAGCGGAGGAGCGGGGGCGGAGACCCAGTACTTC. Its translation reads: CASGGAGAETQYF.